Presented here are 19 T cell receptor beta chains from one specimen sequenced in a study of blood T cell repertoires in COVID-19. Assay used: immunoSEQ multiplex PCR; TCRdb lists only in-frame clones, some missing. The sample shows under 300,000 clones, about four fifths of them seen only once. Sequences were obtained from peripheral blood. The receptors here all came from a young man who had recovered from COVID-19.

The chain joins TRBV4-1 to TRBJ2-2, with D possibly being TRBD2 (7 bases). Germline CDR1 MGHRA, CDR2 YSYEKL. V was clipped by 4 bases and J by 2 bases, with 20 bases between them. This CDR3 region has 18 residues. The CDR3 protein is CASSPIMAGAQNTGELFF. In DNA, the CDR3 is TGCGCCAGCAGCCCAATAATGGCGGGGGCCCAAAACACCGGGGAGCTGTTTTTT.

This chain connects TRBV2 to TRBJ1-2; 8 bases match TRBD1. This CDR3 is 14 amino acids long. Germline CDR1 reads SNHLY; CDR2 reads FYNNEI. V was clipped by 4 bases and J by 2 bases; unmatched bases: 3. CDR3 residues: CASSGGQENYGYTF. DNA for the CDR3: TGTGCCAGCAGTGGGGGACAGGAAAACTATGGCTACACCTTC.

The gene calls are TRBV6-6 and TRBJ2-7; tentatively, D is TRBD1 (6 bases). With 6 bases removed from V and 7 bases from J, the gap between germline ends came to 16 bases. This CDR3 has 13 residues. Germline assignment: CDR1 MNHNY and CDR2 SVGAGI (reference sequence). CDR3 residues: CASSQVGTPEQYF. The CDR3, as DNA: TGTGCCAGCAGCCAAGTAGGGACACCAGAGCAGTACTTC.

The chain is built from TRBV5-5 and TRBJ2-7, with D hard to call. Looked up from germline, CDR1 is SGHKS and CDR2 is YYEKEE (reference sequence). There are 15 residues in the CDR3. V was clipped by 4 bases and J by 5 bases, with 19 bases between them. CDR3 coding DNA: TGTGCCAGCAGCGAGCCTGGAGACTCTGTCCACGAGCAGTACTTC. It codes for CASSEPGDSVHEQYF. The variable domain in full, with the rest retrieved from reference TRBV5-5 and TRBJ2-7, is DAGVTQSPTHLIKTRGQQVTLRCSPISGHKSVSWYQQVLGQGPQFIFQYYEKEERGRGNFPDRFSARQFPNYSSELNVNALLLGDSALYLCASSEPGDSVHEQYFGPGTRLTVT.

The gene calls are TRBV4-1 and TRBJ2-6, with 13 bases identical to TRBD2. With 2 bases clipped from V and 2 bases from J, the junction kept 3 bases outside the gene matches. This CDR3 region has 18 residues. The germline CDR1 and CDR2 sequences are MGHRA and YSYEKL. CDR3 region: CASSQRTSGGAGANVLTF. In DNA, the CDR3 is TGCGCCAGCAGCCAACGTACTAGCGGGGGGGCTGGGGCCAACGTCCTGACTTTC.

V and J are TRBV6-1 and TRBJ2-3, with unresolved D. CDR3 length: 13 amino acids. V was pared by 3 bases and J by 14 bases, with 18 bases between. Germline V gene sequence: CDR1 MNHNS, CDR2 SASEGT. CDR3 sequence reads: CASSDPTRLKWYF. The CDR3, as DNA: TGTGCCAGCAGTGACCCCACTCGGTTGAAGTGGTATTTT.

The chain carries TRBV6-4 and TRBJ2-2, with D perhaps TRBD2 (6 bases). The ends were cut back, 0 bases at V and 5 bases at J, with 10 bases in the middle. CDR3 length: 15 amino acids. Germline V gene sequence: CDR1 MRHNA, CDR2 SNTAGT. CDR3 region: CASSDSGGKTGELFF. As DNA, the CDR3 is TGTGCCAGCAGTGACTCCGGCGGGAAAACCGGGGAGCTGTTTTTT.

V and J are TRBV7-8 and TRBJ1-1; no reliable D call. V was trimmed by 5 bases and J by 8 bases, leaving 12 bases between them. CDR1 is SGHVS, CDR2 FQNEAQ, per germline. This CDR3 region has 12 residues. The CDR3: CASSPWAAEAFF. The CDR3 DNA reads TGTGCCAGCAGCCCATGGGCAGCAGAAGCTTTCTTT.

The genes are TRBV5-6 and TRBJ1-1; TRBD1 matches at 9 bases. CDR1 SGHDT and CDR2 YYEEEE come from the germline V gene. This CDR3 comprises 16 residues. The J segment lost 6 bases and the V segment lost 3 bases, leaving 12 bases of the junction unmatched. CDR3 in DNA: TGTGCCAGCAGCTCCGGACAGGGGTTAAGCTCCGCTGAAGCTTTCTTT. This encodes CASSSGQGLSSAEAFF.

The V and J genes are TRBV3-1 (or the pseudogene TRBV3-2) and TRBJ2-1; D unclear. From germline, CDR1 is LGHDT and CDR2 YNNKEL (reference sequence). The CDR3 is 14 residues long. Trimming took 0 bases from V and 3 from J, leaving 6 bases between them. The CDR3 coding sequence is TGTGCCAGCAGCCAAGATCCTAGCTACAATGAGCAGTTCTTC. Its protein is CASSQDPSYNEQFF.

CDR3 nucleotide sequence: TGCGCCAGCAGCCAAAGCCTAGACAATGAGCAGTTCTTC. This gives the protein CASSQSLDNEQFF. The V and J genes are TRBV4-1 and TRBJ2-1; D unresolved. CDR1 MGHRA and CDR2 YSYEKL come from the germline V gene. The length of the CDR3 is 13 residues. V lost 2 bases and J 5 bases, leaving 7 bases between the germline ends.

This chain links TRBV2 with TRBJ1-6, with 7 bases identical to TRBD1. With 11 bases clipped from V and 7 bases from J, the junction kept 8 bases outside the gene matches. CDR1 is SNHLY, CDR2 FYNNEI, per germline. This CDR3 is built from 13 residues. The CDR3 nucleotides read TGTGCCTGTCCGGGACAGCTAAATTCACCCCTCCACTTT. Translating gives CACPGQLNSPLHF.

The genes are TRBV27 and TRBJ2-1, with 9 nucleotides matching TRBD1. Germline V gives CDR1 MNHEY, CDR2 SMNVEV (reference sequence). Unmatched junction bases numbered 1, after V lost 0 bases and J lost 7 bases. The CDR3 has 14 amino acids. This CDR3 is CASSLSGTGNEQFF. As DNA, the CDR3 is TGTGCCAGCAGTTTATCGGGGACAGGGAATGAGCAGTTCTTC.

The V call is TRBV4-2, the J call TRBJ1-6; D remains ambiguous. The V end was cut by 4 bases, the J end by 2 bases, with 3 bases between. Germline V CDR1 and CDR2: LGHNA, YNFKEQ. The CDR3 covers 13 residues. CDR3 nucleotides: TGTGCCAGCAGCCCCACCTATAATTCACCCCTCCACTTT. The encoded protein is CASSPTYNSPLHF.

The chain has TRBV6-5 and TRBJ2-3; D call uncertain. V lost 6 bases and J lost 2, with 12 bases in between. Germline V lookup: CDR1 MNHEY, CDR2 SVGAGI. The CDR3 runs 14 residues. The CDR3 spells CASSQIVATDTQYF. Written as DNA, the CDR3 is TGTGCCAGCAGCCAGATTGTGGCCACAGATACGCAGTATTTT.

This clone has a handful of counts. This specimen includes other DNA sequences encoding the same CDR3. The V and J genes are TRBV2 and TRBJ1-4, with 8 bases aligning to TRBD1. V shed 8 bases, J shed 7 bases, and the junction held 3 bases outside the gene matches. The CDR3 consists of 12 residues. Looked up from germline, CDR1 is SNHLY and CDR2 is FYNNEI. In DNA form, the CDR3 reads TGTGCCAGCCGGACAGGGCGTGAAAAACTGTTTTTT. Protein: CASRTGREKLFF.

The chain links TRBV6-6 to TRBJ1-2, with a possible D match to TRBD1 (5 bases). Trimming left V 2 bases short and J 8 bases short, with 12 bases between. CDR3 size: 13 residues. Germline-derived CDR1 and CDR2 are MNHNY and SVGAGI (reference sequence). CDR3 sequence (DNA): TGTGCCAGCAGTTACGGGGGGGTGAGAGGCTACACCTTC. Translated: CASSYGGVRGYTF.

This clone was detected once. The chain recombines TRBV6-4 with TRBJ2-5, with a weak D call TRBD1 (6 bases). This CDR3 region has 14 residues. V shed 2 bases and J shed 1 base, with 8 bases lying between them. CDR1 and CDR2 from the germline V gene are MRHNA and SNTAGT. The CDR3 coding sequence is TGTGCCAGCAGTGACACAGGGTTCCAAGAGACCCAGTACTTC. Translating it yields CASSDTGFQETQYF.

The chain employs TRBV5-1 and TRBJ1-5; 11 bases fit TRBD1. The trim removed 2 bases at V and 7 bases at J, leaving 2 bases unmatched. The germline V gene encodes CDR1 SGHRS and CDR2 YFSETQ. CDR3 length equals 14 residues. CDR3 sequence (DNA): TGCGCCAGCAGCTTCGGGACAGGGGGACAGCCCCAGCATTTT. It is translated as CASSFGTGGQPQHF.